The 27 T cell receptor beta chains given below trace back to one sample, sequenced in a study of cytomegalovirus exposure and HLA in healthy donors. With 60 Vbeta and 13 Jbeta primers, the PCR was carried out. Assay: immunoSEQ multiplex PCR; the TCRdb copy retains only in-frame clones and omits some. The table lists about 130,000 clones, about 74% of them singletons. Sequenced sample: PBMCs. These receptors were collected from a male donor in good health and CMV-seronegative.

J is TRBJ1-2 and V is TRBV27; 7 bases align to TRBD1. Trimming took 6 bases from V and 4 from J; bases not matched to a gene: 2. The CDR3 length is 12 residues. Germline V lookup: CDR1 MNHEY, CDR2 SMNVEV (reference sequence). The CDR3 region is CASRQGTYGYTF. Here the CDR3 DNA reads TGTGCCAGCAGACAGGGGACCTATGGCTACACCTTC.

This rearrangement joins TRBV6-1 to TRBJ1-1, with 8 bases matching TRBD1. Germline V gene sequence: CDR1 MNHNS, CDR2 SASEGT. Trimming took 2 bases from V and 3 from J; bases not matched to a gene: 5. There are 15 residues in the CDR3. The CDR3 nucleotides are TGTGCCAGCAGTGAACAGGGGGCGCTTGACACTGAAGCTTTCTTT. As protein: CASSEQGALDTEAFF.

CDR3 DNA sequence: TGTGCCAGCAGCGTATTCGGAGGTGAGCAGTTCTTC. Residues: CASSVFGGEQFF. V and J are TRBV9 and TRBJ2-1; possible D gene TRBD2, 5 bases. Between the trimmed V and J ends, which lost 1 base and 9 bases, there was a span of 8 bases. This CDR3 contains 12 residues. CDR1 is SGDLS, CDR2 YYNGEE, per germline.

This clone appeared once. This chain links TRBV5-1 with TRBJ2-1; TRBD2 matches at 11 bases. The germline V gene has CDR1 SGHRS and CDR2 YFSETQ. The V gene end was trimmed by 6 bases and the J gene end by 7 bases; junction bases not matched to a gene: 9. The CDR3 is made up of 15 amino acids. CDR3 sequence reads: CASNPGIAGGNEQFF. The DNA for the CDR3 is TGCGCCAGCAACCCGGGGATAGCGGGGGGGAATGAGCAGTTCTTC.

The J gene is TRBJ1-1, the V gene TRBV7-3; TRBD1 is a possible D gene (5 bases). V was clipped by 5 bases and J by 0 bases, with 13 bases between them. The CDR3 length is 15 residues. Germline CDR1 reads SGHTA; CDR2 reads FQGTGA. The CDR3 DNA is TGTGCCAGCAGCCCCTTGGGCAGGGTGAACACTGAAGCTTTCTTT. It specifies CASSPLGRVNTEAFF.

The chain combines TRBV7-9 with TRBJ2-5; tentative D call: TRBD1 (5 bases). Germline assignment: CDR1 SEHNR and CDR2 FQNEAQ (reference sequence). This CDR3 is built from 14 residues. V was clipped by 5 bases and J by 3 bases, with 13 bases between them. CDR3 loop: CASSPRQYEETQYF. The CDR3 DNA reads TGTGCCAGCAGCCCCCGACAGTATGAAGAGACCCAGTACTTC.

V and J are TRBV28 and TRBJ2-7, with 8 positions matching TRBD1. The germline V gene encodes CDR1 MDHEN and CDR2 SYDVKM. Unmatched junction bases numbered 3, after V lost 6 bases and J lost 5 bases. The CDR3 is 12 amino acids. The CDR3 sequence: CASRTGVHEQYF. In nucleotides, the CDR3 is TGTGCCAGCAGGACAGGGGTCCACGAGCAGTACTTC.

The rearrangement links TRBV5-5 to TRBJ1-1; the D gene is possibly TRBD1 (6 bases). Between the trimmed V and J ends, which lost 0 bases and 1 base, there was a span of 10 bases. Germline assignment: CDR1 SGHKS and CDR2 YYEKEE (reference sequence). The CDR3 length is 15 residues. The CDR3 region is CASSLEGGGNTEAFF. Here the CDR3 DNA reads TGTGCCAGCAGCTTGGAGGGAGGGGGGAACACTGAAGCTTTCTTT.

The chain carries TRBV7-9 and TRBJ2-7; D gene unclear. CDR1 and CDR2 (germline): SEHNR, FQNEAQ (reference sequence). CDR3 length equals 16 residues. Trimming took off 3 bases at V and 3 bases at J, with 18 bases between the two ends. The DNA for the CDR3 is TGTGCCAGCAGCTTTGGGCGTACAATAGAAGGCTACGAGCAGTACTTC. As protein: CASSFGRTIEGYEQYF.

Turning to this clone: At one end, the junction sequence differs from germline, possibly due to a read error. The CDR3 DNA sequence: TGTGCCAGCAGCCAGAGGGAGGGCACCCGGGAGCTGTTTTTT. Translated, it gives CASSQREGTRELFF. The chain is built from TRBV11-3 and TRBJ2-2; the match to TRBD2 covers 7 bases. This CDR3 region has 14 residues. Per germline, CDR1 SGHNT and CDR2 YENEEA.

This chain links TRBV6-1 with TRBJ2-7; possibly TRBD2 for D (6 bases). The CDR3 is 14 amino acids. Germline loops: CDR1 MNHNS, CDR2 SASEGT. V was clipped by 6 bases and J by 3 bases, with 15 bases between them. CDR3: CASSPGSQVYEQYF. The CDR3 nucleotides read TGTGCCAGCAGCCCCGGGAGCCAAGTCTACGAGCAGTACTTC.

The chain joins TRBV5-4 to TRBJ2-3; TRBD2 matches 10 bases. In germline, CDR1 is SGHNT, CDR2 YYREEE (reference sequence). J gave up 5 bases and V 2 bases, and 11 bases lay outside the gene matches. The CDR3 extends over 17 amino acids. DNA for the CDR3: TGTGCCAGCAGCTTCCCCCAGCGGGGGGGCCTGATAGATACGCAGTATTTT. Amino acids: CASSFPQRGGLIDTQYF.

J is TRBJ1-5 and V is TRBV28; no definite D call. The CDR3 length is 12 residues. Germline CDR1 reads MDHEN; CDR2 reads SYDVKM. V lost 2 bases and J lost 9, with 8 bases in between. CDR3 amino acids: CASSLTEPPQHF. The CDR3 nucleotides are TGTGCCAGCAGTTTAACTGAGCCGCCCCAGCATTTT.

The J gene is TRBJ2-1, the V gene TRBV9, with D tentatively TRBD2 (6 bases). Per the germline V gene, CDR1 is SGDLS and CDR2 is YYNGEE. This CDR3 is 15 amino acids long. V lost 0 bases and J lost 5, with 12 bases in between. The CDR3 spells CASSVGGGTNNEQFF. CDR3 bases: TGTGCCAGCAGCGTAGGAGGAGGGACCAACAATGAGCAGTTCTTC.

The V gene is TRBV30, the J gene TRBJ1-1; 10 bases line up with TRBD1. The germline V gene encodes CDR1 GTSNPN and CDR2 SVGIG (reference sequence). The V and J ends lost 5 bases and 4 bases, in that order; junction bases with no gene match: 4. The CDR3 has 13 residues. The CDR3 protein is CAWGQGVSTEAFF. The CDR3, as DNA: TGTGCCTGGGGACAGGGGGTAAGCACTGAAGCTTTCTTT.

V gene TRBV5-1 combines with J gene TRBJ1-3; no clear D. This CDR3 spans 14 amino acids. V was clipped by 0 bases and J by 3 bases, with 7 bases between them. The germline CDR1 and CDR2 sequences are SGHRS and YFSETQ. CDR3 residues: CASSLDSIGNTIYF. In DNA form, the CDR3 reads TGCGCCAGCAGCTTGGACAGTATTGGAAACACCATATATTTT.

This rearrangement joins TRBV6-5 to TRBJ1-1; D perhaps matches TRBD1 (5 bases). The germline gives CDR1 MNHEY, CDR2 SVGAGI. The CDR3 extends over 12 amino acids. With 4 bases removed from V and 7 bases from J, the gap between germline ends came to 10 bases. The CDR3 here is CASSSLQDEAFF. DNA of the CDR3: TGTGCCAGCAGTTCCCTACAGGATGAAGCTTTCTTT.

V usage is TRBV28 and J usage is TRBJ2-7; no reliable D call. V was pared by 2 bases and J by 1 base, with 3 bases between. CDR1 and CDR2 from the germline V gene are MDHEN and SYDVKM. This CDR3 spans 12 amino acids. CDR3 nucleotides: TGTGCCAGCAGTTTACGGTCCTACGAGCAGTACTTC. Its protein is CASSLRSYEQYF.

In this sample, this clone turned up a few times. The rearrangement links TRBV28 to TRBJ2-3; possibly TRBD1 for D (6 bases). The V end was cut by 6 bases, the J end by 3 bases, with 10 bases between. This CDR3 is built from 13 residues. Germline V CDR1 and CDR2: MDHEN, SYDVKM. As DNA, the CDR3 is TGTGCCAGCAGAGGCACAGGGACAGATACGCAGTATTTT. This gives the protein CASRGTGTDTQYF.

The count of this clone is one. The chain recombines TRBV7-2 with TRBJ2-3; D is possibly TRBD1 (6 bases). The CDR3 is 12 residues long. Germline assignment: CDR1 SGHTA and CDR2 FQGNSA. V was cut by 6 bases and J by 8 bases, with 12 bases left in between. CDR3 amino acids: CASRIGGATQYF. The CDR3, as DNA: TGTGCCAGCAGAATAGGGGGAGCTACGCAGTATTTT.

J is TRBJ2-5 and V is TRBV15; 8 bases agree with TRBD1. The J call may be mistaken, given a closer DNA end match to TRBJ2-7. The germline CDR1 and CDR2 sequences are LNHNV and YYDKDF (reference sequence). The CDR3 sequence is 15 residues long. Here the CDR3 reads CATSRAAGQVAEQYF. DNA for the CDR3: TGTGCCACCAGCAGAGCCGCGGGACAGGTTGCCGAGCAGTACTTC.

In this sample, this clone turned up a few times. The CDR3 region is CASSVADRGFDTQYF. The CDR3 nucleotides read TGTGCCAGCAGCGTAGCGGACAGGGGTTTTGATACGCAGTATTTT. The V and J genes are TRBV9 and TRBJ2-3, with 9 bases aligning to TRBD1. CDR1 and CDR2 (germline): SGDLS, YYNGEE. Losses at the gene ends were 0 bases for V and 6 bases for J; bases not matched to a gene: 5. This CDR3 region has 15 residues.

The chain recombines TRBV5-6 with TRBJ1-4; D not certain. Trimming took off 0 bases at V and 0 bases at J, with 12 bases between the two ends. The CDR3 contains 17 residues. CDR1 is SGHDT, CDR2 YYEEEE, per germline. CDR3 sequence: CASSLGGGGATNEKLFF. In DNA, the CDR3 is TGTGCCAGCAGCTTGGGTGGCGGCGGTGCAACTAATGAAAAACTGTTTTTT.

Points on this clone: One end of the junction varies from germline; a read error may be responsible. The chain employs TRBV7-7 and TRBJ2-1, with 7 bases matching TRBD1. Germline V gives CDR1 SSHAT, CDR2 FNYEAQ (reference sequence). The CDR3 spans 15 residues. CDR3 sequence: CASSPSPGGYNEQFF. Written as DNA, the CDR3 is TGTGCTAGCAGCCCAAGCCCAGGGGGATACAATGAGCAGTTCTTC.

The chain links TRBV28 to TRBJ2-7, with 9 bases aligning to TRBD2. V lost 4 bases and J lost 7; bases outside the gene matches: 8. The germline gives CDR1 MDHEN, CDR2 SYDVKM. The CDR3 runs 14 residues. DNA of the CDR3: TGTGCCAGCAGTTCCCTTAGCGGGAGAGAAGAGCAGTACTTC. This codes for CASSSLSGREEQYF. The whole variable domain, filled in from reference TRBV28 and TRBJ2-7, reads DVKVTQSSRYLVKRTGEKVFLECVQDMDHENMFWYRQDPGLGLRLIYFSYDVKMKEKGDIPEGYSVSREKKERFSLILESASTNQTSMYLCASSSLSGREEQYFGPGTRLTVT.

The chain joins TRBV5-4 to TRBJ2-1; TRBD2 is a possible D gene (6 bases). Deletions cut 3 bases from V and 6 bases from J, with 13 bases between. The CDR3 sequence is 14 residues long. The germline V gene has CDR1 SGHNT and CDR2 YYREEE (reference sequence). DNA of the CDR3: TGTGCCAGCAGCTCGGACGGACTACCCAATGAGCAGTTCTTC. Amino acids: CASSSDGLPNEQFF.

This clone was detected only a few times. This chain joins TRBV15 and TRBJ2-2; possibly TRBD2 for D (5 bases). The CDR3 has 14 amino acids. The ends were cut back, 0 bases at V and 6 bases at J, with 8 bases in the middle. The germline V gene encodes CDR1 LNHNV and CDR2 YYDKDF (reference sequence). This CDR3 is CATSRDPGAGELFF. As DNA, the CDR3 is TGTGCCACCAGCAGAGATCCCGGGGCCGGGGAGCTGTTTTTT.